This T cell receptor beta chain comes out of a study of CD8+ T cells in alopecia areata. This CDR3 spans 13 amino acids. V lost 11 bases and J 1 base, leaving 14 bases between the germline ends. Germline assignment: CDR1 SNHLY and CDR2 FYNNEI. Extraction of RNA preceded its reverse transcription into cDNA, which served as the sequencing template. Clones were sequenced by immunoSEQ multiplex PCR, and TCRdb holds only the in-frame ones, with some missing. The table records around 210,000 clones, under 70% of them present only once. Treatment reported: oral pan-JAK inhibitor, 5-10 mg twice daily. In its sample, this clone was seen once.

This chain uses TRBV2 with TRBJ1-2; D ambiguous. This TCR derives from a human donor with alopecia areata. Source: CD4+ T cells sorted from blood, taken at week 4, from a patient treated with tofacitinib. The CDR3: CASSLQDNYGYTF. CDR3 in DNA: TGTGCCTCCTCGCTTCAGGATAACTATGGCTACACCTTC.